This TCR beta chain stems from a study of cytomegalovirus exposure and HLA in healthy donors. To note about this clone: Compared with germline, one end of the junction differs, possibly owing to a read error.

The PCR had 60 Vbeta and 13 Jbeta primers. Produced via immunoSEQ multiplex PCR; TCRdb's table is partial and in-frame only. The repertoire consists of some 120,000 clones, with 70% to 90% occurring once and the leading ten covering about 1.7%. CDR1 is SGDLS and CDR2 is YYNGEE in the germline V gene. This CDR3 comprises 16 residues. Sequenced sample: PBMCs. J is TRBJ2-6 and V is TRBV9; perhaps TRBD1 as D (5 bases). This clonotype originated in a middle-aged man in good health and CMV-seronegative. The CDR3 region is CASSVEGNSGANGLTF. The DNA of the CDR3 is TGTGCCAGCAGCGTAGAAGGGAACTCTGGGGCCAACGGCCTGACTTTC. Looking up the rest from reference TRBV9 and TRBJ2-6 gives the full variable domain: DSGVTQTPKHLITATGQRVTLRCSPRSGDLSVYWYQQSLDQGLQFLIQYYNGEERAKGNILERFSAQQFPDLHSELNLSSLELGDSALYFCASSVEGNSGANGLTFGAGSRLTVL.